These T cell receptor beta chains were read from a single sample in a study of cytomegalovirus exposure and HLA in healthy donors. The assay was immunoSEQ multiplex PCR, and TCRdb's table has in-frame clones only and misses some. The repertoire consists of fewer than 250,000 clones, with around 73% occurring once and the leading ten covering 3% to 4.5%. Sample: PBMCs. Receptor source: a male donor in good health and CMV-seronegative. Each CDR3 is given with its conserved first and last residue. Not every row has a clone size; where given, it reads once, few, many or a size class.

TRBJ2-7	18	.	TRBV4-1	CASSSRVESGRAPYEQYF
TRBJ1-2	14	few	TRBV5-6	CASNQRASQGGYTF
TRBJ2-7	15	.	TRBV11-2	CASSSGLAGPYEQYF
TRBJ2-7	18	.	TRBV11-2	CASSSNQLGTSDSYEQYF
TRBJ2-2	14	.	TRBV5-6	CASSLPRSNGELFF
TRBJ1-1	14	few	TRBV4-1	CASRTPGLRTEAFF
TRBJ1-4	14	.	TRBV7-9	CSSIPPAGGEKLFF
TRBJ2-7	13	.	TRBV10-1	CASSVDGSGEQYF
TRBJ1-1	14	.	TRBV28	CASLGGGWNTEAFF
TRBJ1-5	11	.	TRBV7-3	CASSSGGPQHF
TRBJ2-7	14	few	TRBV5-4	CASSVQGGSYEQYF
TRBJ1-1	13	.	TRBV9	CASSLETGKQAFF
TRBJ1-2	14	.	TRBV25-1	CASSSTEGESGYTF
TRBJ2-5	14	.	TRBV7-2	CASSQGSWEETQYF
TRBJ2-3	15	.	TRBV9	CASSQAGGGRDTQYF
.	15	.	TRBV28	CASSLWLAADYEQYF
TRBJ2-7	15	few	TRBV5-1	CASRAGPNVVYEQYF
TRBJ2-1	12	.	TRBV6-1	CASSSQGVEQFF
TRBJ2-7	15	.	TRBV2	CASSRTSGSSDEQYF
TRBJ1-3	16	.	TRBV15	CATSREVGRSGNTIYF
TRBJ1-3	14	.	TRBV7-9	CASSWTGGGNTIYF
TRBJ2-1	14	.	TRBV9	CASSVGGVINEQFF
TRBJ1-4	15	.	TRBV6-5	CASSPGRRDIGKLFF
TRBJ2-7	17	few	TRBV4-1	CASSPHLPSGSTDEQYF
TRBJ2-1	14	.	TRBV5-1	CASSHMDRHNEQFF
TRBJ1-5	15	.	TRBV6-1	CASSEDRARHQPQHF
TRBJ2-1	15	.	TRBV27	CASSLVGNHYNEQFF
TRBJ1-1	13	.	TRBV30	CAWEDRMNTEAFF
TRBJ1-1	15	few	TRBV28	CASSSRGQGDTEAFF
TRBJ2-7	11	once	TRBV29-1	CSVEWGDEQYF
TRBJ2-4	15	.	TRBV5-1	CASSLMDSAKNIQYF
TRBJ1-5	15	few	TRBV5-1	CASSLGGTSDQPQHF
TRBJ2-1	16	.	TRBV2	CASKVLGEWGDNEQFF
TRBJ1-6	14	.	TRBV28	CAIQGPLNNSPLHF